The clone carrying this T cell receptor beta chain has ten or more counts. Its antigen is undetermined. Since the library was made to target alpha chains, this beta chain is a stray read and its abundance is not meaningful. This specimen belongs to a study of spatial heterogeneity in lung cancer. Time point in this sample: sample taken at primary tumor resection. The study's findings and limits: The study found that expanded intratumoral alpha and beta TCR counts tracked tumor mutation counts.

There are 15 residues in the CDR3. V gave up 2 bases and J gave up 4 bases; unmatched junction bases: 8. Per the germline V gene, CDR1 is LGHDT and CDR2 is YNNKEL (reference sequence). TCRdb re-called the 5' RACE reads through MiXCR, storing one row per CDR3 protein. The sample lists approximately 13,000 distinct CDR3 sequences, 4.5% to 5.5% occurring once. The sample here was lung tumor tissue, taken at surgery. The sequence was obtained from a male donor with early-stage non-small cell lung cancer. The rearrangement uses TRBV3-1 and TRBJ2-7; TRBD1 matches 7 bases. CDR3 region: CASSQRPQGRYEQYF. The CDR3 nucleotides read TGTGCCAGCAGCCAACGCCCACAGGGGAGATACGAGCAGTACTTC.